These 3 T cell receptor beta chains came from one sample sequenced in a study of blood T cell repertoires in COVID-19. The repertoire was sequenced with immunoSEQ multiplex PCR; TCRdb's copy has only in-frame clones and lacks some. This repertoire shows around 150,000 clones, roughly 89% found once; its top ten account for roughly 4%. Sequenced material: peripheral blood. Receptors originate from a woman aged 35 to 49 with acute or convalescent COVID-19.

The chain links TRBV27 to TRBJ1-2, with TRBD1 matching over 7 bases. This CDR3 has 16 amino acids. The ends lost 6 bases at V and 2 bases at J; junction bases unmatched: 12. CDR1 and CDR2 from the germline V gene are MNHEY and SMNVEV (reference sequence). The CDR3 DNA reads TGTGCCAGCAGCCCAACAGGGGCTCCAATCAACTATGGCTACACCTTC. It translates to CASSPTGAPINYGYTF.

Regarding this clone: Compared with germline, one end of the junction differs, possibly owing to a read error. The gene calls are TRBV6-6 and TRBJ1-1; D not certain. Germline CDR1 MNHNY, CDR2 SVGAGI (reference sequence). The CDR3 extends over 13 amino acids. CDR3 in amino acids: CASSYSGDPGAFF. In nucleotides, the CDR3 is TGTGCTAGCAGTTACTCAGGAGACCCTGGGGCTTTCTTT.

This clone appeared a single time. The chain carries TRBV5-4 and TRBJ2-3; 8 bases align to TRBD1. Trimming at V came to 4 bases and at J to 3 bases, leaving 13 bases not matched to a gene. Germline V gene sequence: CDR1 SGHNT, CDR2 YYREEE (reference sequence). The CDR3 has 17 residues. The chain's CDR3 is CASSRLVQDRATDTQYF. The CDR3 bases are TGTGCCAGCAGCCGACTAGTACAGGACAGGGCAACAGATACGCAGTATTTT.